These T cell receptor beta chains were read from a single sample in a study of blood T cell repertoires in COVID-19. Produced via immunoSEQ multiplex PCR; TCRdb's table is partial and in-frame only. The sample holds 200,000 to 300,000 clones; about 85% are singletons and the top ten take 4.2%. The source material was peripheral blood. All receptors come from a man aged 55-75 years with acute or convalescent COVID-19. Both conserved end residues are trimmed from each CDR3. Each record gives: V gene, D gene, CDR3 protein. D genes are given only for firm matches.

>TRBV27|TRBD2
ASKLAGSYNEQF
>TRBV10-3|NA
AISELGVETQY
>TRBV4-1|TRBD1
ASSQVQRTGGRETQY
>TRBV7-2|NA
ASSLLLGQGKTQY
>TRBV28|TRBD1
ASSPATWTGENEQF
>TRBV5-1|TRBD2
ASSLGLAGDTQY
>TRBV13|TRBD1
ASSLEGTGDSYNSPLH
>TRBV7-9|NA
ASSLEDGSDEQY
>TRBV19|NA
ASSIEGSLNTGELF
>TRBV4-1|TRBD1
ASSQSRGQSFNEQF
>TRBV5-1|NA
ASSFEEGNTEAF
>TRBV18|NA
ASSTGNTGELF
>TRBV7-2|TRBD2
ASSLGPRLAGGTDTQY
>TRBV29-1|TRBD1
SVEVYGQGNTGELF
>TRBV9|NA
ASSVALLTGELF
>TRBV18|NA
ASARGQSRVGELF
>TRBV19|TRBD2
ATISPAGAGNEQF
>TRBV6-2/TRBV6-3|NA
ASSWAARSYNEQF
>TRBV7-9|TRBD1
ASSLGGQRAF
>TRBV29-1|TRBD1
SVCTGTGDDEQY
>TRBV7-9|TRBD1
ASSLARGTGRTQPQH
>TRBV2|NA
ASSGGRTNTEAF
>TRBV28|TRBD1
ASSFQQGARGYT
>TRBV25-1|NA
ASFGEKLF
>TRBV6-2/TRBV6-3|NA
ASSSASALAKNIQY
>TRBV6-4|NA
ASTHRETYEQY
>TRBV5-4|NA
ASSPHGNEQF
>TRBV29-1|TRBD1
SVGQGLGYEQY
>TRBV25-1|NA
ASSEWAGRAAEAF
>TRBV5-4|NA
ASSLAGAQDTQY
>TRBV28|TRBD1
ASSSSGGNYGYT
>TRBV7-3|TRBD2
ASSLRGGASGGAGTDTQY
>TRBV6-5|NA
ASRRTVSSYEQY
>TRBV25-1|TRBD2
ASRRLAGGPTSSYEQY
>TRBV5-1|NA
ASSQDFPPSEAF
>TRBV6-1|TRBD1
ASSEARETGGLPYEQY
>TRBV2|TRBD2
ASSERPGGGELF
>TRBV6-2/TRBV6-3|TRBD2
ASSYYGLAVNTGELF
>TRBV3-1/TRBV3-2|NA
ASSQSAASYNEQF
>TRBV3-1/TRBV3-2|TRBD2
ASSQFLAGGLSGANVLT
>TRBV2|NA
ASMLERVKANQPQH
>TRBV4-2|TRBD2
ASSQGSGRAITDTQY
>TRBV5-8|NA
ASSLLGDFRRNTEAF
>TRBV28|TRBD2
ASSTGTSGNTGELF
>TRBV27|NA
ASGPGGGLNSPLH
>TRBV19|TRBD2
ASRASGLAGGYMEQF
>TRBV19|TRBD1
ASTVGQGVLSGANVLT
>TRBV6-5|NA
ASSYSRVGTNEKLF
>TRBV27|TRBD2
ASSLQTGTSGNTGELF
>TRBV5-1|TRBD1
ASSPAGQGANGYT
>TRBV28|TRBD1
ASRETGGGETQY
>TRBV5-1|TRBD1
ASSFAGGEEQY
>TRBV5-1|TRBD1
ASSPTTGGLFRDEQF
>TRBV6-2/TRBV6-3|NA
ASSFPYRDGNQPQH